This T cell receptor (beta chain) was profiled in a study of T cell responses to AZD1222 COVID-19 vaccine listed by TCRdb under 2021. Context from the whole study: Because spike-specific TCR depth and breadth did not differ between the two schedules, AZD1222 recipients who got a second dose at roughly 4 weeks were pooled with those who got a second dose at roughly 12 weeks. Enrollment into the trials was organized by age into subgroups of 18-55, 56-69 and 70-plus years, and those subgroups contained roughly 150, 30 and 60 TCR-sequenced participants, respectively. TCR sequencing covered some 250 trial participants: 207 given two doses of AZD1222 and approximately 26 given two doses of MenACWY control vaccine. Beyond this particular receptor, the publication reports: Because no day 14 peak-response samples were available, the repertoires could be characterized only after the peak T cell response. A significant rise in spike-specific TCR breadth and depth was observed after two AZD1222 doses relative to day 0 and relative to MenACWY recipients. Vaccine-associated CD4 TCRs spanned the whole spike protein, with dominant responses in regions 160-218 and 743-854. Participants were mostly white British and included more females than males, and it was suggested by the authors that clonal diversity may have been underestimated. The 56-69-year group was small, and its depth increase did not reach significance, likely because of low power. Conclusions about previously exposed vaccinees are limited because only 6 or 7 AZD1222 recipients were SARS-CoV-2 seropositive at baseline. Reportedly, almost half of the unique spike-specific TCRs recognized epitopes lying outside the regions that are mutated in the B.1.351 and B.1.1.7 variants.

Details on this clone: The antigen it recognizes is unknown. Base qualities are not recorded, but no much larger clone differs from it by a single base.

Deletion took 0 bases off V and 2 bases off J, with a span of 15 bases between the germline ends. Reading from cysteine to phenylalanine, the CDR3 counts 17 amino acids. Only the CDR3 portion is preserved as DNA: 51 bases, with reading frame beginning at the first base. From a lookup of the germline V gene, CDR1 and CDR2 are ENHRY and SYGVKD. The CDR3 regions of human TCRbeta chains were analyzed by immunosequencing. The authors processed their data as follows. TCRs in the repertoires were compared against a reference library of SARS-CoV-2-specific TCRs that had been generated with the MIRA antigen-specificity platform. Breadth was defined as the fraction of unique TCRs that were SARS-CoV-2-associated. Depth was defined as the fraction of total T cells that were SARS-CoV-2-associated. Using the MIRA data, each spike-specific TCR was mapped to the spike region that the TCR reacts to and placed in a CD4 or CD8 class. Log10-transformed breadth and depth values were compared by one-way ANOVA with Sidak's multiple comparisons tests. TCRdb mirrors the immuneACCESS table, restricted to in-frame sequences. Some clones are absent from its copies; in checked studies, under half trace to an unresolved V gene, and the reason for the others is unknown. V, J and clone size were drawn from that table, and D and trimming were deduced from the DNA. The sample table records under 85,000 clones; 70% to 90% of these occur just once. Roughly a tenth of the sample belongs to the ten largest clones.

The time point label here, explained by the study, means: baseline before first vaccination. Vaccinee samples came from UK trials COV001 and COV002, including a single-blind randomized controlled phase 2/3 trial of AZD1222 (ChAdOx1 nCoV-19) in healthy adults. For TCRbeta chain sequencing, PBMC samples were collected from trial participants at day 0 and at day 28 after the second dose. This receptor chain uses TRBV10-3 and TRBJ2-3; a confident D gene designation cannot be given. This clonotype was obtained from an adult in good health. Here the sequenced sample was peripheral blood, taken on day 0 of AZD1222 vaccination. The DNA sequence follows: TGTGCCATCAGTGAGTCGGTCCTTGCACAGAACACAGATACGCAGTATTTT. Its translation reads: CAISESVLAQNTDTQYF.